A selection of T cell receptor beta chains follows, all from one sample in a study of T cells in Graves' hyperthyroidism and ophthalmopathy. Each CDR3 protein is one row after TCRdb ran MiXCR on the multiplex PCR reads. There are fewer than 650,000 distinct CDR3 sequences in the sample; roughly 14% occur only once, and more than 5% lies in the top ten. The specimen sequenced was blood. Every receptor here comes from a woman under 40 with Graves' hyperthyroidism that later progressed to Graves' ophthalmopathy. Each CDR3 is given with its conserved first and last residue. D genes are given only for firm matches. Size values are once, few and many counts, or a class for expanded clones, and some rows have none.

J gene: TRBJ1-1
V gene: TRBV7-2
clone size: many
D gene: TRBD1
CDR3 protein: CASSLARDRGAFF
CDR3 DNA: TGTGCCAGCAGCTTAGCCCGGGACAGGGGTGCTTTCTTT

J gene: TRBJ2-5
V gene: TRBV18
clone size: once
D gene: NA
CDR3 protein: CASSPGLGSETQYF
CDR3 DNA: TGTGCCAGCTCACCAGGATTGGGGAGCGAGACCCAGTACTTC

J gene: TRBJ2-5
V gene: TRBV9
clone size: few
D gene: NA
CDR3 protein: CASSTRPKETQYF
CDR3 DNA: TGTGCCAGCAGCACCCGCCCAAAGGAGACCCAGTACTTC

J gene: TRBJ2-7
V gene: TRBV28
clone size: NA
D gene: TRBD1
CDR3 protein: CASSLTKSPGQGEYEQYF
CDR3 DNA: TGTGCCAGCAGTTTAACAAAATCCCCGGGACAGGGTGAATACGAGCAGTACTTC

J gene: TRBJ1-3
V gene: TRBV11-2
clone size: NA
D gene: NA
CDR3 protein: CASSFFLTAGNTIYF
CDR3 DNA: TGTGCCAGCAGCTTTTTCTTGACAGCTGGAAACACCATATATTTT

J gene: TRBJ1-5
V gene: TRBV19
clone size: NA
D gene: NA
CDR3 protein: CASSIYGYSNQPQHF
CDR3 DNA: TGTGCCAGTAGTATTTACGGCTATAGCAATCAGCCCCAGCATTTT

J gene: TRBJ2-1
V gene: TRBV4-2
clone size: few
D gene: NA
CDR3 protein: CASSPSGPAGPNEQFF
CDR3 DNA: TGTGCCAGCAGCCCCTCCGGGCCAGCAGGGCCTAATGAGCAGTTCTTC

J gene: TRBJ2-2
V gene: TRBV19
clone size: NA
D gene: TRBD1
CDR3 protein: CASSILRTGGNTGELFF
CDR3 DNA: TGTGCCAGTAGTATTTTGCGGACAGGGGGCAACACCGGGGAGCTGTTTTTT

J gene: TRBJ2-3
V gene: TRBV19
clone size: NA
D gene: NA
CDR3 protein: CASSIGQGATSVGTDTQYF
CDR3 DNA: TGTGCCAGTAGTATCGGGCAGGGGGCGACTAGCGTGGGCACAGATACGCAGTATTTT

J gene: TRBJ1-2
V gene: TRBV7-2
clone size: NA
D gene: TRBD1
CDR3 protein: CASSQYSRTGDYGYTF
CDR3 DNA: TGTGCCAGCAGCCAATATTCCAGGACAGGGGACTATGGCTACACCTTC

J gene: TRBJ1-1
V gene: TRBV30
clone size: many
D gene: NA
CDR3 protein: CAWSSARRLNTEAFF
CDR3 DNA: TGTGCCTGGAGTTCGGCACGGAGACTGAACACTGAAGCTTTCTTT

J gene: TRBJ2-2
V gene: TRBV10-2
clone size: many
D gene: TRBD1
CDR3 protein: CASTDRAGELFF
CDR3 DNA: TGCGCCAGCACCGACAGGGCCGGGGAGCTGTTTTTT

J gene: TRBJ2-7
V gene: TRBV3-1
clone size: few
D gene: NA
CDR3 protein: CASSQDNAQSYEQYF
CDR3 DNA: TGTGCCAGCAGCCAAGACAATGCCCAGTCCTACGAGCAGTACTTC

J gene: TRBJ1-4
V gene: TRBV6-1
clone size: many
D gene: NA
CDR3 protein: CASSKARAYEKLFF
CDR3 DNA: TGTGCCAGCAGTAAAGCCAGGGCATATGAAAAACTGTTTTTT

J gene: TRBJ2-5
V gene: TRBV19
clone size: few
D gene: NA
CDR3 protein: CASSQRSRETQYF
CDR3 DNA: TGTGCCAGTAGTCAGCGGTCCCGGGAGACCCAGTACTTC

J gene: TRBJ2-7
V gene: TRBV28
clone size: many
D gene: TRBD2
CDR3 protein: CASRPVGGSSYEQYF
CDR3 DNA: TGTGCCAGCAGGCCCGTGGGGGGGAGCTCCTACGAGCAGTACTTC

J gene: TRBJ1-5
V gene: TRBV12-3/TRBV12-4
clone size: NA
D gene: NA
CDR3 protein: CASRLGTLDQPQHF
CDR3 DNA: TGTGCCAGCAGACTCGGGACACTAGATCAGCCCCAGCATTTT

J gene: TRBJ1-1
V gene: TRBV20-1
clone size: many
D gene: NA
CDR3 protein: CSASHPMNTEAFF
CDR3 DNA: TGCAGTGCTAGCCATCCAATGAACACTGAAGCTTTCTTT

J gene: TRBJ2-5
V gene: TRBV20-1
clone size: many
D gene: NA
CDR3 protein: CSAGEVGYHQETQYF
CDR3 DNA: TGCAGTGCCGGTGAGGTGGGGTACCACCAAGAGACCCAGTACTTC

J gene: TRBJ2-7
V gene: TRBV2
clone size: many
D gene: NA
CDR3 protein: CASSEQAYEQYF
CDR3 DNA: TGTGCCAGCAGTGAACAGGCCTACGAGCAGTACTTC

J gene: TRBJ1-5
V gene: TRBV30
clone size: NA
D gene: NA
CDR3 protein: CAWTSGLNQPQHF
CDR3 DNA: TGTGCCTGGACCTCGGGGCTTAATCAGCCCCAGCATTTT

J gene: TRBJ2-1
V gene: TRBV30
clone size: many
D gene: TRBD2
CDR3 protein: CARTGLPTLNGEQFF
CDR3 DNA: TGTGCTCGAACGGGACTACCGACCCTTAATGGTGAGCAGTTCTTC

J gene: TRBJ2-7
V gene: TRBV6-1
clone size: few
D gene: NA
CDR3 protein: CASSSDPLKQYF
CDR3 DNA: TGTGCCAGCAGCAGCGACCCTCTCAAGCAGTACTTC

J gene: TRBJ1-1
V gene: TRBV12-3/TRBV12-4
clone size: NA
D gene: NA
CDR3 protein: CANSLQGVEAFF
CDR3 DNA: TGTGCCAACAGTTTACAGGGTGTTGAAGCTTTCTTT

J gene: TRBJ2-7
V gene: TRBV29-1
clone size: NA
D gene: TRBD1
CDR3 protein: CSVGTSTGGYEQYF
CDR3 DNA: TGCAGCGTTGGAACGTCAACAGGGGGCTACGAGCAGTACTTC

J gene: TRBJ2-7
V gene: TRBV11-2
clone size: NA
D gene: NA
CDR3 protein: CASSLGSSSYEQYF
CDR3 DNA: TGTGCCAGCAGCTTAGGGTCGAGCTCCTACGAGCAGTACTTC

J gene: TRBJ2-7
V gene: TRBV9
clone size: few
D gene: TRBD2
CDR3 protein: CASSGTGTIPNEQYF
CDR3 DNA: TGTGCCAGCAGCGGGACCGGGACTATACCCAACGAGCAGTACTTC

J gene: TRBJ1-2
V gene: TRBV20-1
clone size: many
D gene: NA
CDR3 protein: CSARVQGPQGYTF
CDR3 DNA: TGCAGTGCTAGAGTACAGGGACCTCAAGGCTACACCTTC

J gene: TRBJ2-5
V gene: TRBV3-1
clone size: many
D gene: NA
CDR3 protein: CASSRAGQETQYF
CDR3 DNA: TGTGCCAGCAGCCGGGCGGGTCAAGAGACCCAGTACTTC

J gene: TRBJ1-3
V gene: TRBV7-9
clone size: few
D gene: NA
CDR3 protein: CASSARDERMGNTIYF
CDR3 DNA: TGTGCCAGCAGCGCACGGGACGAACGGATGGGAAACACCATATATTTT

J gene: TRBJ1-6
V gene: TRBV13
clone size: many
D gene: NA
CDR3 protein: CASSLEGSPLHF
CDR3 DNA: TGTGCCAGCAGCTTAGAGGGGTCACCCCTCCACTTT

J gene: TRBJ2-2
V gene: TRBV5-1
clone size: NA
D gene: TRBD2
CDR3 protein: CASSLGASGSTGELFF
CDR3 DNA: TGCGCCAGCAGCTTGGGGGCTAGCGGGAGTACCGGGGAGCTGTTTTTT

J gene: TRBJ2-1
V gene: TRBV29-1
clone size: many
D gene: TRBD2
CDR3 protein: CSVEIGLAGPYNEQFF
CDR3 DNA: TGCAGCGTTGAAATTGGGCTAGCGGGACCCTACAATGAGCAGTTCTTC

J gene: TRBJ2-1
V gene: TRBV24-1
clone size: NA
D gene: TRBD1
CDR3 protein: CATSDSRTGSHNEQFF
CDR3 DNA: TGTGCCACCAGTGATTCCAGGACAGGGAGCCACAATGAGCAGTTCTTC

J gene: TRBJ2-3
V gene: TRBV6-2/TRBV6-3
clone size: many
D gene: NA
CDR3 protein: CASSYSTESTDTQYF
CDR3 DNA: TGTGCCAGCAGTTACTCGACAGAAAGCACAGATACGCAGTATTTT

J gene: TRBJ2-2
V gene: TRBV10-3
clone size: few
D gene: NA
CDR3 protein: CAISDRGTWSGELFF
CDR3 DNA: TGTGCCATCAGTGACCGTGGGACGTGGTCCGGGGAGCTGTTTTTT

J gene: TRBJ2-7
V gene: TRBV5-6
clone size: many
D gene: NA
CDR3 protein: CASSLGVYEQYF
CDR3 DNA: TGCGCCAGCAGCTTAGGAGTCTACGAGCAGTACTTC

J gene: TRBJ1-2
V gene: TRBV27
clone size: many
D gene: TRBD1
CDR3 protein: CASSLAPGQGQGYTF
CDR3 DNA: TGTGCCAGCAGTTTAGCTCCGGGACAGGGACAGGGCTACACCTTC

J gene: TRBJ2-7
V gene: TRBV27
clone size: once
D gene: TRBD2
CDR3 protein: CASSDGTSGDNEQYF
CDR3 DNA: TGTGCCAGCAGCGACGGGACTAGCGGAGACAACGAGCAGTACTTC

J gene: TRBJ2-1
V gene: TRBV10-2
clone size: NA
D gene: TRBD2
CDR3 protein: CASSEEPTGGTYNEQFF
CDR3 DNA: TGCGCCAGCAGTGAGGAACCAACGGGAGGCACCTACAATGAGCAGTTCTTC